This paragraph covers one T cell receptor (beta chain) sequence. The assay was immunoSEQ multiplex PCR, and TCRdb's table has in-frame clones only and misses some. The repertoire holds more than 85,000 clones, with 75% to 95% as singletons. This sample is drawn from a study of control samples from healthy donors and cancer patients. Germline CDR1 reads SGHRS; CDR2 reads YFSETQ. The length of the CDR3 is 16 residues. Unmatched junction bases numbered 7, after V lost 0 bases and J lost 4 bases. The clonotype originates from a human donor in good health. The donor label of this sample is uncertain. The J gene is TRBJ2-1, the V gene TRBV5-1, with 7 bases lining up with TRBD2. The sequenced sample consisted of blood. In DNA, the CDR3 is TGCGCCAGCAGCTTGGCCCTGAGCGGGGCTTACAATGAGCAGTTCTTC. This gives the protein CASSLALSGAYNEQFF.